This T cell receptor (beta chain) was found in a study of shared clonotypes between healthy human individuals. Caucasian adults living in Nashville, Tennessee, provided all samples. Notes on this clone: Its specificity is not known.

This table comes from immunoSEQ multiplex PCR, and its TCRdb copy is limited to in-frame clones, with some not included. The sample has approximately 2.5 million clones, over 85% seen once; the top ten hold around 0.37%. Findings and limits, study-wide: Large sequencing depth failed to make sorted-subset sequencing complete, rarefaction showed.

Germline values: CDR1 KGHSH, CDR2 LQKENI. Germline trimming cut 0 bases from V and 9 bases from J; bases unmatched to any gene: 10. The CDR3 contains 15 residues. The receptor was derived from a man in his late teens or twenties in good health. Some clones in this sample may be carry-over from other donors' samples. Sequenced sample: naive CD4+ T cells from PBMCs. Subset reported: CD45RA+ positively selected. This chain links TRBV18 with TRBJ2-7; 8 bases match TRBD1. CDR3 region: CASSPPGQAVSGQYF. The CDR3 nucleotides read TGTGCCAGCTCACCACCGGGACAGGCTGTATCCGGGCAGTACTTC.